One and the same sample provided the 22 T cell receptor beta chains below, sequenced in a study of cytotoxic CD8 clonotypes in ibrutinib-treated CLL. Here immunoSEQ multiplex PCR was the method, and the copy in TCRdb shows in-frame clones only, minus some. The table records some 130,000 clones, approximately 89% of them present only once. Sequencing was performed on PBMCs, taken after 12 months of ibrutinib treatment. The receptors here all came from a human donor with chronic lymphocytic leukemia.

The chain is built from TRBV5-1 and TRBJ2-5, with D perhaps matching TRBD1 (6 bases). Germline CDR1 reads SGHRS; CDR2 reads YFSETQ. Trimming removed 0 bases at V and 11 bases at J, with 17 bases between. The CDR3 is 14 amino acids. The CDR3 protein is CASSLGQDPLEQYF. The DNA of the CDR3 is TGCGCCAGCAGCTTGGGACAGGACCCGTTAGAGCAGTACTTC. The entire variable domain, with the rest obtained from reference TRBV5-1 and TRBJ2-5, is as follows: KAGVTQTPRYLIKTRGQQVTLSCSPISGHRSVSWYQQTPGQGLQFLFEYFSETQRNKGNFPGRFSGRQFSNSRSEMNVSTLELGDSALYLCASSLGQDPLEQYFGPGTRLLVL.

For the CDR3, the DNA is TGTGCCAGCTATACGGCTAGCGGGAGCTATGAGCAGTTCTTC. Its translation is CASYTASGSYEQFF. The rearrangement joins TRBV28 to TRBJ2-1; TRBD2 matches at 10 bases. Trimming at V came to 8 bases and at J to 8 bases, leaving 9 bases not matched to a gene. Germline V lookup: CDR1 MDHEN, CDR2 SYDVKM. The CDR3 is made up of 14 amino acids.

The DNA of the CDR3 is TGTGCCAGCAGCAAGCTAGCGGGAGGGTCCTACGAGCAGTACTTC. Residues: CASSKLAGGSYEQYF. The chain has TRBV14 and TRBJ2-7; 12 bases match TRBD2. The CDR3 is 15 amino acids. V lost 5 bases to trimming and J lost 1 base; unmatched junction nucleotides: 3. Germline CDR1 and CDR2: SGHDN and FVKESK.

V and J are TRBV9 and TRBJ2-4; D not certain. V was shortened by 4 bases and J by 6 bases, with 17 bases between the two germline ends. CDR3 size: 15 residues. The germline gives CDR1 SGDLS, CDR2 YYNGEE. The CDR3 here is CASSPGVPGANIQYF. The CDR3, as DNA: TGTGCCAGCAGCCCAGGAGTTCCCGGAGCAAACATTCAGTACTTC.

The chain is built from TRBV19 and TRBJ1-4; D remains unclear. V lost 5 bases to trimming and J lost 4 bases, with 8 bases between them. The CDR3 extends over 13 amino acids. CDR1 is LNHDA, CDR2 SQIVND, per germline (reference sequence). The CDR3 loop reads CASSVGVNEKLFF. The CDR3 nucleotides read TGTGCCAGTAGTGTGGGTGTTAATGAAAAACTGTTTTTT. Full variable domain (outside the CDR3, taken from reference TRBV19 and TRBJ1-4): DGGITQSPKYLFRKEGQNVTLSCEQNLNHDAMYWYRQDPGQGLRLIYYSQIVNDFQKGDIAEGYSVSREKKESFPLTVTSAQKNPTAFYLCASSVGVNEKLFFGSGTQLSVL.

CDR3 protein: CASTGSNSGANVLTF. CDR3 in DNA: TGTGCCAGCACGGGCTCGAACTCTGGGGCCAACGTCCTGACTTTC. The gene calls are TRBV27 and TRBJ2-6; D gene uncertain. CDR1 MNHEY and CDR2 SMNVEV come from the germline V gene (reference sequence). The germline V and J ends were trimmed by 7 bases and 0 bases, with 10 bases remaining between them. The CDR3 sequence is 15 residues long. Using reference TRBV27 and TRBJ2-6 for the parts outside the CDR3, the full variable domain is EAQVTQNPRYLITVTGKKLTVTCSQNMNHEYMSWYRQDPGLGLRQIYYSMNVEVTDKGDVPEGYKVSRKEKRNFPLILESPSPNQTSLYFCASTGSNSGANVLTFGAGSRLTVL.

This chain connects TRBV9 to TRBJ2-1, with 11 bases that match TRBD2. Germline lookup yields CDR1 SGDLS and CDR2 YYNGEE. Unmatched junction bases numbered 8, after V lost 0 bases and J lost 6 bases. The CDR3 runs to 17 residues. The CDR3 reads CASSVVGGTSGGNEQFF. CDR3 DNA: TGTGCCAGCAGCGTAGTAGGGGGGACTAGCGGCGGCAATGAGCAGTTCTTC.

The chain links TRBV28 to TRBJ2-7; 7 bases align to TRBD1. CDR1 MDHEN and CDR2 SYDVKM come from the germline V gene. V shed 1 base and J 6 bases; nucleotides not matched to a gene: 3. The length of the CDR3 is 13 residues. The CDR3 DNA reads TGTGCCAGCAGTTTATACAGGGGCGGCGAGCAGTACTTC. Translating it yields CASSLYRGGEQYF.

CDR3 protein: CASSMFRSANTGELFF. In nucleotides, the CDR3 is TGTGCCAGCAGTATGTTCAGATCCGCGAACACCGGGGAGCTGTTTTTT. The V and J genes are TRBV7-3 and TRBJ2-2; D gene unclear. CDR1 is SGHTA, CDR2 FQGTGA, per germline. The CDR3 spans 16 residues. V lost 6 bases and J lost 0, with 14 bases in between.

V usage is TRBV19 and J usage is TRBJ1-2, with a possible D match to TRBD1 (6 bases). Germline V gene sequence: CDR1 LNHDA, CDR2 SQIVND (reference sequence). Trimming left V 5 bases short and J 4 bases short, with 17 bases between. This CDR3 has 15 amino acids. The CDR3, as DNA: TGTGCCAGTAGTGCCACACAGGGTCGTCTCTATGGCTACACCTTC. It codes for CASSATQGRLYGYTF.

This chain uses TRBV27 with TRBJ2-1; 9 nucleotides match TRBD2. Germline lookup yields CDR1 MNHEY and CDR2 SMNVEV (reference sequence). The J segment lost 10 bases and the V segment lost 5 bases, leaving 15 bases of the junction unmatched. The CDR3 sequence is 16 residues long. The CDR3 DNA sequence: TGTGCCAGCAGTGAACTAGCGGGCCCCGGGGGGTCGGAGCAGTTCTTC. It specifies CASSELAGPGGSEQFF.

This rearrangement joins TRBV11-1 to TRBJ2-7, with unresolved D. Trimming removed 0 bases from V and 5 bases from J, with 5 bases in between. Germline CDR1 SGHAT, CDR2 FQDESV (reference sequence). The CDR3 has 12 residues. The CDR3 DNA sequence: TGTGCCAGCAGCTTAGCGGTGAACGAGCAGTACTTC. It specifies CASSLAVNEQYF. Full variable domain (missing parts from reference TRBV11-1 and TRBJ2-7): EAEVAQSPRYKITEKSQAVAFWCDPISGHATLYWYRQILGQGPELLVQFQDESVVDDSQLPKDRFSAERLKGVDSTLKIQPAELGDSAMYLCASSLAVNEQYFGPGTRLTVT.

J is TRBJ2-3 and V is TRBV5-1; no definite D call. Trimming took off 4 bases at V and 2 bases at J, with 5 bases between the two ends. Germline assignment: CDR1 SGHRS and CDR2 YFSETQ. The CDR3 has 12 amino acids. CDR3: CASSPTTDTQYF. CDR3 in DNA: TGCGCCAGCAGCCCTACCACAGATACGCAGTATTTT.

CDR3: CATAGGSGPTGEQFF. The CDR3 coding sequence is TGTGCCACCGCCGGGGGTAGCGGACCGACTGGTGAGCAGTTCTTC. J is TRBJ2-1 and V is TRBV28; possibly TRBD2 for D (6 bases). Per the germline V gene, CDR1 is MDHEN and CDR2 is SYDVKM. The CDR3 covers 15 residues. The V and J ends lost 10 bases and 9 bases respectively, with 25 bases between them.

The chain joins TRBV19 to TRBJ2-5, with 8 bases lining up with TRBD2. Germline assignment: CDR1 LNHDA and CDR2 SQIVND (reference sequence). The CDR3 has 12 residues. V was pared by 5 bases and J by 6 bases, with 2 bases of the junction left unmatched. The CDR3 nucleotides are TGTGCCAGTAGTCCGGGAGGGAAGACCCAGTACTTC. This codes for CASSPGGKTQYF.

The J gene is TRBJ2-1, the V gene TRBV11-1; D gene uncertain. CDR3 length: 12 amino acids. CDR1 and CDR2 from the germline V gene are SGHAT and FQDESV (reference sequence). V lost 3 bases and J 5 bases, leaving 5 bases between the germline ends. CDR3 amino acids: CASSFPNNEQFF. The CDR3 DNA reads as TGTGCCAGCAGCTTCCCAAACAATGAGCAGTTCTTC.

The rearrangement joins TRBV6-5 to TRBJ2-1; TRBD2 aligns across 8 bases. Per germline, CDR1 MNHEY and CDR2 SVGAGI. CDR3 length: 14 residues. The J segment lost 8 bases and the V segment lost 5 bases, leaving 8 bases of the junction unmatched. The CDR3 DNA is TGTGCCAGCAGTCCACGGGACGGGGGGGATGAGCAGTTCTTC. Residues: CASSPRDGGDEQFF.

The chain employs TRBV15 and TRBJ2-4, with unresolved D. Trimming removed 0 bases at V and 1 base at J, with 19 bases between. Per the germline V gene, CDR1 is LNHNV and CDR2 is YYDKDF (reference sequence). The CDR3 is 19 amino acids. CDR3 nucleotide sequence: TGTGCCACCAGCAGAGAACTGTGGGATAACAACGCGGCCAAAAACATTCAGTACTTC. It specifies CATSRELWDNNAAKNIQYF.

The V and J genes are TRBV28 and TRBJ2-4; no reliable D call. Trimming pared 8 bases from V and 0 bases from J, leaving 11 bases between. CDR3 length: 14 amino acids. The V gene's germline CDR1 is MDHEN and CDR2 SYDVKM. The CDR3 is CASCSWTAKNIQYF. CDR3 in DNA: TGTGCCAGCTGCTCGTGGACAGCCAAAAACATTCAGTACTTC.

The CDR3: CASRLTSGYVYEQYF. The CDR3 bases are TGTGCCAGCCGGCTGACTAGCGGTTATGTCTACGAGCAGTACTTC. The V gene is TRBV27, the J gene TRBJ2-7; 9 positions agree with TRBD2. This CDR3 contains 15 residues. Trimming at V came to 8 bases and at J to 3 bases, leaving 11 bases not matched to a gene. Germline V gene sequence: CDR1 MNHEY, CDR2 SMNVEV (reference sequence).

The chain is built from TRBV11-3 and TRBJ2-5; D remains unclear. This CDR3 comprises 12 residues. Germline V gene sequence: CDR1 SGHNT, CDR2 YENEEA. The V end was cut by 4 bases, the J end by 5 bases, with 8 bases between. This CDR3 is CASSSSVETQYF. The CDR3 DNA is TGTGCCAGCAGCTCATCGGTGGAGACCCAGTACTTC.

The chain recombines TRBV25-1 with TRBJ1-1, with a possible D match to TRBD1 (5 bases). Germline CDR1 MGHDK, CDR2 SYGVNS. The ends were cut back, 3 bases at V and 0 bases at J, with 20 bases in the middle. CDR3 size: 18 residues. CDR3 sequence: CASSDRQGAQFMNTEAFF. The CDR3 nucleotides are TGTGCCAGCAGTGATCGTCAGGGCGCCCAGTTCATGAACACTGAAGCTTTCTTT.